Listed here are 13 T cell receptor beta chains from one sample, sequenced in a study of response to subunit inactivated influenza vaccine. One entry per CDR3 protein results from TCRdb running MiXCR on the RT-PCR reads. The sample records about 190,000 distinct CDR3 sequences, about 15% being singletons. The sample in question was CD8+ T cells sorted from PBMCs, obtained 5 days after vaccination. The source is a man aged 45-60 years who received an inactivated influenza vaccine.

The chain recombines TRBV29-1 with TRBJ2-7, with D tentatively TRBD2 (5 bases). The V and J ends lost 3 bases and 2 bases respectively, with 14 bases between them. The CDR3 covers 14 residues. Per germline, CDR1 SQVTM and CDR2 ANQGSEA. This chain's CDR3 is CSVERATGTYEQYF. CDR3 coding DNA: TGCAGCGTTGAGAGGGCAACGGGTACCTACGAGCAGTACTTC.

This clonotype was counted only a few times. The rearrangement links TRBV9 to TRBJ2-5; tentative D call: TRBD2 (5 bases). CDR3 size: 15 residues. V was shortened by 0 bases and J by 2 bases, with 11 bases between the two germline ends. Germline V gene lookup returns CDR1 SGDLS and CDR2 YYNGEE. For the CDR3, the DNA is TGTGCCAGCAGCGTAGGAGGGTCGCTACAAGAGACCCAGTACTTC. Residues: CASSVGGSLQETQYF.

The V call is TRBV4-3, the J call TRBJ2-2; D gene uncertain. V gave up 0 bases and J gave up 5 bases, with 10 bases separating them. From germline, CDR1 is LGHNA and CDR2 YSLEER. The CDR3 is 15 residues long. CDR3 loop: CASSQDGATTGELFF. The CDR3, as DNA: TGCGCCAGCAGCCAAGATGGAGCCACGACCGGGGAGCTGTTTTTT.

Ten or more counts support this clonotype. V gene TRBV20-1 combines with J gene TRBJ2-1; possible D gene TRBD2, 5 bases. Trimming stripped 0 bases from V and 3 bases from J, with 12 bases between. Germline V gives CDR1 DFQATT, CDR2 SNEGSKA (reference sequence). The CDR3 totals 15 residues. The chain's CDR3 is CSARDIRGSYNEQFF. CDR3 DNA: TGCAGTGCTAGAGATATCCGGGGTAGCTACAATGAGCAGTTCTTC.

The chain recombines TRBV4-3 with TRBJ2-1, with D perhaps assigned TRBD1 or TRBD2 (5 bases each). Per the germline V gene, CDR1 is LGHNA and CDR2 is YSLEER. Trimming took 0 bases from V and 8 from J, leaving 17 bases between them. This CDR3 comprises 16 residues. The CDR3 DNA follows: TGCGCCAGCAGCCAAGAGCCGGGACCAAGCTGGGATGAGCAGTTCTTC. Its translation: CASSQEPGPSWDEQFF.

This clonotype was counted a few times. The CDR3 here is CASSLISRGYTF. The CDR3 DNA sequence: TGTGCCAGCAGCTTAATCTCTAGGGGCTACACCTTC. The V gene is TRBV7-2, the J gene TRBJ1-2; D gene ambiguous. In germline, CDR1 is SGHTA, CDR2 FQGNSA. The CDR3 has 12 residues. V was shortened by 2 bases and J by 8 bases, with 9 bases between the two germline ends.

The chain joins TRBV27 to TRBJ2-1, with 7 positions matching TRBD1. The junction had 5 bases not matched to a gene; V was cut back by 3 bases and J by 9 bases. In germline, CDR1 is MNHEY, CDR2 SMNVEV (reference sequence). The CDR3 runs 13 residues. Written as DNA, the CDR3 is TGTGCCAGCAGTTTCCACAGGGGTAGTGAGCAGTTCTTC. Its protein is CASSFHRGSEQFF.

This chain connects TRBV27 to TRBJ2-7; D possibly corresponds to TRBD1 (5 bases). The CDR3 is 14 amino acids. Per the germline V gene, CDR1 is MNHEY and CDR2 is SMNVEV (reference sequence). V lost 5 bases to trimming and J lost 0 bases, with 11 bases between them. The CDR3 region has the DNA TGTGCCAGCAGTATCAGGGTGCCCTCCTACGAGCAGTACTTC. Its translation: CASSIRVPSYEQYF.

A few counts support this clonotype. The J gene is TRBJ2-5, the V gene TRBV20-1, with 7 bases fitting TRBD1. The germline CDR1 and CDR2 sequences are DFQATT and SNEGSKA (reference sequence). The trim removed 0 bases at V and 5 bases at J, leaving 12 bases unmatched. The CDR3 length is 16 residues. CDR3 coding DNA: TGCAGTGCTAGAGATATCTCAGGACAGGTTTGGGAGACCCAGTACTTC. Protein: CSARDISGQVWETQYF.

The rearrangement links TRBV7-6 to TRBJ2-5, with 9 bases that match TRBD1. The germline gives CDR1 SGHVS, CDR2 FNYEAQ. This CDR3 has 16 amino acids. The trim removed 5 bases at V and 3 bases at J, leaving 10 bases unmatched. For the CDR3, the DNA is TGTGCCAGCAGCCTCCCACAGGGGGCTTGGGAAGAGACCCAGTACTTC. Translated: CASSLPQGAWEETQYF.

The genes are TRBV29-1 and TRBJ2-7; D assignment may be TRBD1 or TRBD2 (6 bases each). Germline CDR1 reads SQVTM; CDR2 reads ANQGSEA. Trimming cost V 5 bases and J 6 bases, with 14 bases left between them. This CDR3 comprises 12 residues. The CDR3 DNA follows: TGCAGCGTTTTGAGACAGGAGGGCGAGCAGTACTTC. It specifies CSVLRQEGEQYF.

The V gene is TRBV19, the J gene TRBJ2-7; 10 nucleotides line up with TRBD2. The ends lost 5 bases at V and 2 bases at J; junction bases unmatched: 3. This CDR3 spans 14 amino acids. From germline, CDR1 is LNHDA and CDR2 SQIVND (reference sequence). CDR3 protein: CASSPSGRAYEQYF. CDR3 DNA sequence: TGTGCCAGTAGTCCCAGCGGGAGGGCCTACGAGCAGTACTTC.

This chain joins TRBV7-6 and TRBJ2-7; 9 nucleotides agree with TRBD2. The germline V gene encodes CDR1 SGHVS and CDR2 FNYEAQ. V lost 5 bases to trimming and J lost 6 bases; unmatched junction nucleotides: 8. There are 14 residues in the CDR3. Here the CDR3 DNA reads TGTGCCAGCAGCCGCCTAGCGGGAAGGGGCGAGCAGTACTTC. Amino acid sequence: CASSRLAGRGEQYF.